These 14 T cell receptor beta chains were sequenced from one sample in a study of CD8 T cells in Susac syndrome (dated by TCRdb to the late 2010s). The method behind the library was the immunoSEQ multiplex PCR assay. RNA was extracted using the RNeasy kit, and roughly 0.45 to 1 microgram was reverse transcribed with random hexamers. TCRdb trimmed public reads at Q25 via fastp, called clones via MiXCR and kept in-frame beta chains. Duplicate CDR3 protein sequences are folded into a single record with the most common DNA and genes. For this sample the table gives 92,000 or so distinct CDR3 sequences, of which around 96% were detected only once. In total, the top ten clones hold more than 0.5% of the sample. The sequenced material came from CD8+ T cells from PBMCs. The receptors were gathered from a human donor with Susac syndrome.

This chain links TRBV4-2 with TRBJ2-7; possibly TRBD1 or TRBD2 for D (5 bases each). The CDR3 has 15 residues. The germline V and J ends were trimmed by 0 bases and 6 bases, with 15 bases remaining between them. In germline, CDR1 is LGHNA, CDR2 YNFKEQ. This chain's CDR3 is CASSQEGEEGIEQYF. The DNA of the CDR3 is TGTGCCAGCAGCCAAGAAGGGGAAGAGGGGATCGAGCAGTACTTC.

The chain couples TRBV9 to TRBJ2-5; tentatively, D is TRBD2 (5 bases). CDR1 and CDR2 from the germline V gene are SGDLS and YYNGEE. This CDR3 contains 13 residues. The V and J ends lost 0 bases and 3 bases respectively, with 6 bases between them. This chain's CDR3 is CASSVEREETQYF. In nucleotides, the CDR3 is TGTGCCAGCAGCGTAGAGAGGGAAGAGACCCAGTACTTC.

Here the CDR3 reads CASSGRAPTGWGSPLHF. The CDR3 coding sequence is TGTGCCAGCAGTGGCCGTGCGCCTACAGGTTGGGGTTCACCCCTCCACTTT. The rearrangement uses TRBV25-1 and TRBJ1-6; a weak D match, TRBD1 (5 bases). CDR1 and CDR2 (germline): MGHDK, SYGVNS. The CDR3 has 17 amino acids. V dropped 4 bases and J dropped 9 bases, with 22 bases sitting between them.

V and J are TRBV27 and TRBJ1-6; no firm D call. Germline V CDR1 and CDR2: MNHEY, SMNVEV (reference sequence). CDR3 length: 16 residues. The V end was cut by 4 bases, the J end by 3 bases, with 13 bases between. The CDR3 DNA follows: TGTGCCAGCAGTTCTATTATACGAAACTATAATTCACCCCTCCACTTT. Its translation is CASSSIIRNYNSPLHF.

This chain joins TRBV6-5 and TRBJ1-1; 7 bases are shared with TRBD1. Germline V gene data show CDR1 as MNHEY and CDR2 as SVGAGI. The CDR3 loop spans 13 amino acids. The V gene end was trimmed by 6 bases and the J gene end by 2 bases; junction bases not matched to a gene: 3. In nucleotides, the CDR3 is TGTGCCAGCAGGAGGGACAGTAACACTGAAGCTTTCTTT. It specifies CASRRDSNTEAFF.

The chain carries TRBV18 and TRBJ2-5; D possibly matches TRBD1 or TRBD2 (6 bases each). V was cut by 5 bases and J by 3 bases, with 19 bases left in between. CDR1 and CDR2 (germline): KGHSH, LQKENI. This CDR3 has 16 amino acids. This CDR3 reads CASSFDRGTSEETQYF. Here the CDR3 DNA reads TGTGCCAGCTCATTCGATCGGGGGACATCCGAAGAGACCCAGTACTTC.

The chain joins TRBV7-3 to TRBJ2-2; 7 bases line up with TRBD1. This CDR3 comprises 14 residues. V gave up 5 bases and J gave up 7 bases; unmatched junction bases: 7. CDR1 and CDR2 (germline): SGHTA, FQGTGA. The CDR3 nucleotides read TGTGCCAGCAGCCCCCAGGGGGTAGACGGGGAGCTGTTTTTT. It translates to CASSPQGVDGELFF. Together with reference TRBV7-3 and TRBJ2-2, the CDR3 gives the full variable domain: GAGVSQTPSNKVTEKGKYVELRCDPISGHTALYWYRQSLGQGPEFLIYFQGTGAADDSGLPNDRFFAVRPEGSVSTLKIQRTERGDSAVYLCASSPQGVDGELFFGEGSRLTVL.

J is TRBJ1-2 and V is TRBV9, with D possibly matching TRBD1 (6 bases). Germline values: CDR1 SGDLS, CDR2 YYNGEE. Trimming took off 0 bases at V and 8 bases at J, with 11 bases between the two ends. CDR3 length equals 13 residues. The CDR3 DNA sequence: TGTGCCAGCAGCGTAGGACAGGTTGGGGGCTACACCTTC. Amino acids: CASSVGQVGGYTF. The entire variable domain, with the rest obtained from reference TRBV9 and TRBJ1-2, is as follows: DSGVTQTPKHLITATGQRVTLRCSPRSGDLSVYWYQQSLDQGLQFLIQYYNGEERAKGNILERFSAQQFPDLHSELNLSSLELGDSALYFCASSVGQVGGYTFGSGTRLTVV.

The V call is TRBV2, the J call TRBJ2-2; D is uncertain. The CDR3 spans 14 residues. V shed 7 bases and J shed 3 bases, with 12 bases lying between them. Germline V CDR1 and CDR2: SNHLY, FYNNEI. For the CDR3, the DNA is TGTGCCAGCATCGAGTACGGAGACACCGGGGAGCTGTTTTTT. Amino acids: CASIEYGDTGELFF.

This rearrangement joins TRBV20-1 to TRBJ1-5, with 7 bases lining up with TRBD1. Germline CDR1 is DFQATT and CDR2 is SNEGSKA (reference sequence). Trimming cost V 2 bases and J 3 bases; bases outside gene matches: 4. This CDR3 has 14 amino acids. The CDR3 sequence is CSARSDRDNQPQHF. The CDR3, as DNA: TGCAGTGCTAGAAGCGACAGGGACAATCAGCCCCAGCATTTT.

This clonotype was observed a few times. The V gene is TRBV7-9, the J gene TRBJ2-7, with D unclear. Germline assignment: CDR1 SEHNR and CDR2 FQNEAQ (reference sequence). The CDR3 is 13 residues long. Trimming took 3 bases from V and 0 from J, leaving 6 bases between them. The CDR3 DNA reads TGTGCCAGCAGCTTGGTTTCCTCCTACGAGCAGTACTTC. This gives the protein CASSLVSSYEQYF.

This chain joins TRBV20-1 and TRBJ2-2; D unresolved. Germline V gene lookup returns CDR1 DFQATT and CDR2 SNEGSKA (reference sequence). Trimming took 2 bases from V and 3 from J, leaving 25 bases between them. This CDR3 has 19 residues. The CDR3 reads CSARSFFKSATPYTGELFF. In DNA form, the CDR3 reads TGCAGTGCTAGAAGCTTTTTCAAATCTGCAACACCTTACACCGGGGAGCTGTTTTTT.

The chain combines TRBV20-1 with TRBJ2-5; perhaps TRBD1 as D (6 bases). In germline, CDR1 is DFQATT, CDR2 SNEGSKA (reference sequence). The CDR3 runs 18 residues. V lost 2 bases, J lost 5 bases, and 27 bases lay in between. This chain's CDR3 is CSARQGYRTPLIMETQYF. CDR3 nucleotide sequence: TGCAGTGCTAGACAGGGGTACCGGACGCCCTTAATAATGGAGACCCAGTACTTC.

This clonotype was seen once. V usage is TRBV4-3 and J usage is TRBJ2-7; TRBD1 might be the D (6 bases). The germline V and J ends were trimmed by 3 bases and 2 bases, with 14 bases remaining between them. CDR3 length: 15 residues. Looked up from germline, CDR1 is LGHNA and CDR2 is YSLEER. This CDR3 reads CASSQTWGPTYEQYF. The CDR3 DNA is TGCGCCAGCAGCCAGACGTGGGGGCCTACCTACGAGCAGTACTTC.